These 22 T cell receptor beta chains share one sample of origin, sequenced in a study of patients and donors after allogeneic stem cell transplantation. MiXCR, applied by TCRdb to the RT-PCR reads, yields one record per CDR3 protein. This table has about 960,000 distinct CDR3 sequences, about a sixth appearing once. Sequenced sample: blood, either unsorted or a sorted T cell fraction (not recorded which). These receptors were obtained from a human donor who was either an allogeneic HSCT recipient or a stem cell or donor lymphocyte infusion donor (not recorded which). It is not recorded whose cells these are; they may come from a transplant donor.

The V call is TRBV11-2, the J call TRBJ2-7, with D unresolved. Germline values: CDR1 SGHAT, CDR2 FQNNGV. The V and J ends lost 5 bases and 7 bases respectively, with 15 bases between them. The CDR3 contains 13 residues. The CDR3, as DNA: TGTGCCAGCAGCAACGGACCCCCCGGAGAGCAGTACTTC. This translates into CASSNGPPGEQYF.

This clonotype was counted between two and nine times. This chain uses TRBV20-1 with TRBJ2-5, with 12 bases fitting TRBD2. The CDR3 is made up of 16 amino acids. Germline loops: CDR1 DFQATT, CDR2 SNEGSKA (reference sequence). J gave up 5 bases and V 7 bases, and 14 bases lay outside the gene matches. The CDR3 is CSGKLAGGTLGETQYF. DNA for the CDR3: TGCAGTGGCAAACTAGCGGGGGGTACTCTCGGGGAGACCCAGTACTTC.

CDR3 loop: CASSYSGLAEAPYEQYF. The CDR3 DNA is TGTGCCAGCAGTTACTCGGGGCTAGCGGAGGCCCCCTACGAGCAGTACTTC. The chain employs TRBV6-5 and TRBJ2-7, with 7 bases that match TRBD2. This CDR3 spans 17 amino acids. Germline assignment: CDR1 MNHEY and CDR2 SVGAGI. Losses at the gene ends were 0 bases for V and 2 bases for J; bases not matched to a gene: 10.

The chain employs TRBV18 and TRBJ2-4, with D uncertain. Trimming removed 2 bases from V and 1 base from J, with 15 bases in between. Germline loops: CDR1 KGHSH, CDR2 LQKENI. CDR3 length equals 17 residues. CDR3: CASSPTRIGSAKNIQYF. In DNA form, the CDR3 reads TGTGCCAGCTCACCAACCCGGATTGGCAGTGCCAAAAACATTCAGTACTTC. The full variable domain, rest sourced from reference TRBV18 and TRBJ2-4, is NAGVMQNPRHLVRRRGQEARLRCSPMKGHSHVYWYRQLPEEGLKFMVYLQKENIIDESGMPKERFSAEFPKEGPSILRIQQVVRGDSAAYFCASSPTRIGSAKNIQYFGAGTRLSVL.

In its sample, this clonotype was seen a few times. The gene calls are TRBV6-2 or TRBV6-3 and TRBJ2-1; 11 nucleotides line up with TRBD1. Germline CDR1 MNHEY, CDR2 SVGEGT. This CDR3 is 14 amino acids long. V lost 7 bases to trimming and J lost 4 bases; unmatched junction nucleotides: 3. The chain's CDR3 is CASNRDRGYNEQFF. CDR3 sequence (DNA): TGTGCCAGCAATCGGGACAGGGGGTACAATGAGCAGTTCTTC.

This chain links TRBV6-2 or TRBV6-3 with TRBJ1-2; D not certain. The germline CDR1 and CDR2 sequences are MNHEY and SVGEGT. The CDR3 runs to 16 residues. V lost 2 bases and J 3 bases, leaving 16 bases between the germline ends. The CDR3 spells CASSYQTAVAHYGYTF. DNA for the CDR3: TGTGCCAGCAGTTACCAAACTGCGGTAGCTCACTATGGCTACACCTTC.

The V and J genes are TRBV11-2 and TRBJ2-2; TRBD1 agrees at 8 bases. This CDR3 comprises 18 residues. J was trimmed by 4 bases and V by 5 bases; bases with no gene match: 15. Per germline, CDR1 SGHAT and CDR2 FQNNGV. Written as DNA, the CDR3 is TGTGCCAGCAGCCCAAGGTCCCGGACAGGGAGTAGCACCGGGGAGCTGTTTTTT. This codes for CASSPRSRTGSSTGELFF.

The chain recombines TRBV10-3 with TRBJ2-7, with a possible D match to TRBD2 (6 bases). The CDR3 length is 14 residues. Trimming pared 7 bases from V and 3 bases from J, leaving 16 bases between. Germline V lookup: CDR1 ENHRY, CDR2 SYGVKD. The CDR3 protein is CAITQGLGVYEQYF. The CDR3 DNA is TGTGCCATCACCCAGGGACTGGGAGTCTACGAGCAGTACTTC.

The table lists this clonotype with many counts. The chain combines TRBV18 with TRBJ2-1; 7 bases are shared with TRBD2. There are 13 residues in the CDR3. The junction had 6 bases not matched to a gene; V was cut back by 3 bases and J by 10 bases. Germline V gene lookup returns CDR1 KGHSH and CDR2 LQKENI. Here the CDR3 DNA reads TGTGCCAGCTCACCGGGAGGGACCTGGGAGCAGTTCTTC. It encodes CASSPGGTWEQFF.

The chain joins TRBV7-2 to TRBJ1-4; 8 bases fit TRBD1. Germline values: CDR1 SGHTA, CDR2 FQGNSA. V lost 2 bases to trimming and J lost 8 bases; unmatched junction nucleotides: 7. The CDR3 contains 15 residues. Here the CDR3 reads CASSLPTQGVEKLFF. The DNA for the CDR3 is TGTGCCAGCAGCTTACCGACACAGGGGGTAGAAAAACTGTTTTTT.

The chain joins TRBV4-3 to TRBJ1-2, with a weak D call TRBD1 (6 bases). Germline V gives CDR1 LGHNA, CDR2 YSLEER. Trimming took 3 bases from V and 7 from J, leaving 12 bases between them. The CDR3 contains 13 residues. CDR3 amino acids: CASSHLTGSGYTF. The CDR3 DNA sequence: TGCGCCAGCAGCCACCTGACAGGCTCTGGCTACACCTTC.

V usage is TRBV3-1 and J usage is TRBJ1-3, with D uncertain. The CDR3 is made up of 14 amino acids. Germline CDR1 reads LGHDT; CDR2 reads YNNKEL (reference sequence). V shed 1 base and J shed 9 bases, with 13 bases lying between them. The CDR3 DNA follows: TGTGCCAGCAGCCAAGGACACAGTGAGGGCACCATATATTTT. The encoded protein is CASSQGHSEGTIYF. The variable domain in full, completed from reference TRBV3-1 and TRBJ1-3, reads DTAVSQTPKYLVTQMGNDKSIKCEQNLGHDTMYWYKQDSKKFLKIMFSYNNKELIINETVPNRFSPKSPDKAHLNLHINSLELGDSAVYFCASSQGHSEGTIYFGEGSWLTVV.

This clonotype was observed many times. CDR3 in amino acids: CASRRSSGGSPLHF. CDR3 nucleotide sequence: TGTGCCAGCAGACGGAGTTCCGGGGGATCACCCCTCCACTTT. The chain recombines TRBV25-1 with TRBJ1-6, with D perhaps matching TRBD1 (5 bases). Germline-derived CDR1 and CDR2 are MGHDK and SYGVNS. Trimming shortened V by 6 bases and J by 10 bases, and 16 bases separated the two germline ends. The CDR3 extends over 14 amino acids.

The chain employs TRBV5-1 and TRBJ2-7, with TRBD1 as a possible D gene (6 bases). There are 14 residues in the CDR3. The V and J ends lost 1 base and 3 bases respectively, with 11 bases between them. Looked up from germline, CDR1 is SGHRS and CDR2 is YFSETQ. Here the CDR3 reads CASSLRPGDYEQYF. The CDR3 DNA follows: TGCGCCAGCAGCTTGCGGCCAGGGGACTACGAGCAGTACTTC.

The chain couples TRBV30 to TRBJ2-7; no firm D call. Trimming removed 0 bases from V and 0 bases from J, with 6 bases in between. The CDR3 is 13 residues long. Germline assignment: CDR1 GTSNPN and CDR2 SVGIG (reference sequence). The CDR3 bases are TGTGCCTGGAGTGTGGCAGCCTCCTACGAGCAGTACTTC. Amino acid sequence: CAWSVAASYEQYF.

This clonotype showed up just a few times. V and J are TRBV11-1 and TRBJ2-7, with TRBD2 matching 12 bases. There are 18 residues in the CDR3. The germline V gene has CDR1 SGHAT and CDR2 FQDESV (reference sequence). Unmatched junction bases numbered 11, after V lost 5 bases and J lost 0 bases. CDR3 coding DNA: TGTGCCAGCAGCCCGACTAGCGGGGGCTTACCTCGCTCCTACGAGCAGTACTTC. As protein: CASSPTSGGLPRSYEQYF.

In DNA, the CDR3 is TGTGCCAGCAGCCCGGTCCGACGCGGCACTGAAGCTTTCTTT. Encoded protein: CASSPVRRGTEAFF. The genes are TRBV7-9 and TRBJ1-1; D gene uncertain. With 5 bases removed from V and 4 bases from J, the gap between germline ends came to 14 bases. Germline loops: CDR1 SEHNR, CDR2 FQNEAQ (reference sequence). This CDR3 has 14 residues.

This chain uses TRBV6-1 with TRBJ2-4, with 10 bases matching TRBD2. V lost 9 bases and J lost 0; bases outside the gene matches: 2. The CDR3 has 14 residues. Looked up from germline, CDR1 is MNHNS and CDR2 is SASEGT. CDR3: CASLAGVAKNIQYF. The CDR3, as DNA: TGTGCCAGTCTAGCGGGAGTAGCCAAAAACATTCAGTACTTC.

This clonotype was seen a few times. The rearrangement joins TRBV2 to TRBJ2-1, with a weak D call TRBD1 (6 bases). Trimming pared 4 bases from V and 2 bases from J, leaving 9 bases between. CDR1 and CDR2 from the germline V gene are SNHLY and FYNNEI. This CDR3 comprises 14 residues. As DNA, the CDR3 is TGTGCCAGCAGTGCGTCAGGGGCCTACAATGAGCAGTTCTTC. Protein sequence: CASSASGAYNEQFF.

The chain carries TRBV20-1 and TRBJ1-1, with TRBD1 matching over 7 bases. J gave up 1 base and V 5 bases, and 10 bases lay outside the gene matches. The CDR3 extends over 15 amino acids. In germline, CDR1 is DFQATT, CDR2 SNEGSKA (reference sequence). CDR3 loop: CSARLTGTENTEAFF. For the CDR3, the DNA is TGCAGTGCTCGTTTAACCGGGACAGAGAACACTGAAGCTTTCTTT.

Only a few counts were recorded for this clonotype. The chain is built from TRBV29-1 and TRBJ1-3, with 10 bases identical to TRBD1. The ends lost 7 bases at V and 0 bases at J; junction bases unmatched: 12. Looked up from germline, CDR1 is SQVTM and CDR2 is ANQGSEA. The CDR3 consists of 17 residues. DNA for the CDR3: TGCAGCGCTGCGGACCCGACAGGGGGCACCTCTGGAAACACCATATATTTT. Translated, it gives CSAADPTGGTSGNTIYF.

The chain couples TRBV18 to TRBJ2-6; possibly TRBD1 or TRBD2 for D (5 bases each). Germline CDR1 KGHSH, CDR2 LQKENI. The CDR3 contains 17 residues. Trimming cost V 1 base and J 1 base, with 11 bases left between them. CDR3 residues: CASSPLGVPSGANVLTF. CDR3 nucleotides: TGTGCCAGCTCACCACTGGGGGTACCTTCTGGGGCCAACGTCCTGACTTTC.